Only one count was recorded for the clone carrying this T cell receptor (beta chain). The blood RNA (from unsorted whole blood) was obtained, and germline DNA was also extracted. The CDR3 runs 14 residues. Trimming shortened V by 2 bases and J by 7 bases, and 14 bases separated the two germline ends. Germline V gene data show CDR1 as SGHAT and CDR2 as FQNNGV. These data originate in a study of tumor-infiltrating lymphocytes in primary liver carcinoma. Making TCR beta cDNA involved around 510 ng total RNA and a constant-region primer. It was through three nested multiplex PCR rounds of slightly modified ARM-PCR that TCR beta libraries arose. Rounds one and two of PCR, each of about 10 cycles, were primed with TRBV1-TRBV30 forward primers and a C-beta reverse primer. TCRdb used MiXCR to reprocess the multiplex PCR reads, holding one entry per CDR3 protein. The sample holds approximately 300,000 distinct CDR3 sequences; about 60% are singletons and the top ten take about 8.4%.

The sequenced material came from peripheral blood. This receptor was identified in a man aged 40-49 years with primary liver carcinoma and hepatitis B virus infection. This chain connects TRBV11-2 to TRBJ1-1; TRBD1 is a possible D gene (5 bases). The DNA for the CDR3 is TGTGCCAGCAGCTTAAGGTTGGGGGTAGATGAAGCTTTCTTT. Amino acids: CASSLRLGVDEAFF.